The 20 T cell receptor beta chains presented below share a single source sample, sequenced in a study of T-cell memory formation after mild COVID-19. TCRdb reprocessed the 5' RACE reads with MiXCR, giving one entry per CDR3 protein. Of 50,000 or so distinct CDR3 sequences in the sample, around a quarter were seen once. The sample comprised PBMCs or a T cell subset sorted from them (not recorded which). The receptor source for this set is a young man who had mild COVID-19 (a few samples of this study predate the infection). Cell type and time point are not known.

Only a few counts were recorded for this clonotype. One end of the junction fails to match germline, which may point to a read error. This sequence joins TRBV6-5 and TRBJ1-2; TRBD1 aligns across 11 bases. The CDR3 has 12 residues. Germline V lookup: CDR1 MNHEY, CDR2 SVGAGI. In nucleotides, the CDR3 is TGTGCCAGCAGTCTGGACAGGGGGCCCACTTACTTC. The encoded protein is CASSLDRGPTYF.

This sequence joins TRBV7-2 and TRBJ2-3; either TRBD1 or TRBD2 may fit D (5 bases each). V gave up 2 bases and J gave up 4 bases, with 10 bases separating them. The germline gives CDR1 SGHTA, CDR2 FQGNSA. CDR3 length: 14 amino acids. In nucleotides, the CDR3 is TGTGCCAGCAGCTTATTGTTGGGGGCAGATACGCAGTATTTT. This gives the protein CASSLLLGADTQYF.

The chain uses TRBV20-1 and TRBJ2-3; possible D gene TRBD1, 6 bases. This CDR3 spans 16 amino acids. Germline V lookup: CDR1 DFQATT, CDR2 SNEGSKA (reference sequence). V lost 6 bases to trimming and J lost 4 bases, with 23 bases between them. Written as DNA, the CDR3 is TGCAGTGCCCCGAAGCGTGACAGGACCAGGGCAGATACGCAGTATTTT. Its protein product is CSAPKRDRTRADTQYF.

In this sample, this clonotype turned up a few times. The CDR3 protein is CASSYSTGSEQYF. The CDR3 DNA sequence: TGTGCCAGCAGTTACTCGACAGGGAGCGAGCAGTACTTC. The chain couples TRBV6-2 or TRBV6-3 to TRBJ2-7; 7 bases map to TRBD1. Unmatched junction bases numbered 2, after V lost 0 bases and J lost 6 bases. CDR3 length equals 13 residues. In germline, CDR1 is MNHEY, CDR2 SVGEGT.

V is TRBV20-1 and J is TRBJ2-7; D is perhaps TRBD1 (8 bases). The germline gives CDR1 DFQATT, CDR2 SNEGSKA (reference sequence). The CDR3 is made up of 15 amino acids. Trimming removed 0 bases from V and 6 bases from J, with 18 bases in between. The CDR3 loop is CSARDGNRGGPEQYV. The CDR3 coding sequence is TGCAGTGCTAGAGATGGGAACAGGGGGGGACCCGAGCAGTACGTC.

In this sample, this clonotype turned up a few times. The chain couples TRBV30 to TRBJ2-7; TRBD1 agrees at 9 bases. J gave up 4 bases and V 8 bases, and 15 bases lay outside the gene matches. Germline lookup yields CDR1 GTSNPN and CDR2 SVGIG (reference sequence). The length of the CDR3 is 15 residues. This chain's CDR3 is CAGTGTGQGSYEQYF. As DNA, the CDR3 is TGTGCCGGCACAGGGACGGGACAGGGCAGTTACGAGCAGTACTTC. The whole variable domain, filled in from reference TRBV30 and TRBJ2-7, reads SQTIHQWPATLVQPVGSPLSLECTVEGTSNPNLYWYRQAAGRGLQLLFYSVGIGQISSEVPQNLSASRPQDRQFILSSKKLLLSDSGFYLCAGTGTGQGSYEQYFGPGTRLTVT.

The chain employs TRBV5-1 and TRBJ2-7; D not certain. The CDR3 consists of 10 residues. V was cut by 0 bases and J by 6 bases, with 1 base left in between. The germline V gene has CDR1 SGHRS and CDR2 YFSETQ. In DNA form, the CDR3 reads TGCGCCAGCAGCTTGGTCGAGCAGTACGTC. Encoded protein: CASSLVEQYV.

This clonotype was detected a few times. V and J are TRBV5-5 and TRBJ2-4, with D uncertain. The CDR3 runs 17 residues. The germline gives CDR1 SGHKS, CDR2 YYEKEE (reference sequence). V was pared by 4 bases and J by 1 base, with 18 bases between. Written as DNA, the CDR3 is TGTGCCAGCAGCCGGAGAGCAGGCTCAGTCGCCAAAAACATTCAGTACTTC. Its protein product is CASSRRAGSVAKNIQYF.

The chain employs TRBV27 and TRBJ1-2, with D possibly being TRBD1 (5 bases). Trimming removed 0 bases at V and 7 bases at J, with 9 bases between. The germline gives CDR1 MNHEY, CDR2 SMNVEV (reference sequence). This CDR3 is built from 13 residues. CDR3 amino acids: CASSLSEGSGYTF. In DNA form, the CDR3 reads TGTGCCAGCAGTTTATCAGAGGGGAGTGGCTACACCTTC.

There are a few counts of this clonotype. The chain recombines TRBV5-1 with TRBJ2-1; TRBD1 matches at 7 bases. V gave up 1 base and J gave up 8 bases; unmatched junction bases: 0. CDR1 and CDR2 (germline): SGHRS, YFSETQ. CDR3 size: 12 residues. The CDR3 loop reads CASSLQGDEQFF. Here the CDR3 DNA reads TGCGCCAGCAGCTTGCAGGGGGATGAGCAGTTCTTC.

Ten or more counts support this clonotype. The chain links TRBV5-4 to TRBJ2-5, with a possible D match to TRBD2 (6 bases). Germline V gives CDR1 SGHNT, CDR2 YYREEE (reference sequence). The CDR3 extends over 13 amino acids. V was clipped by 9 bases and J by 3 bases, with 15 bases between them. The DNA for the CDR3 is TGTGCCAACTCCCGGGACTTGGAAGAGACCCAGTACTTC. This gives the protein CANSRDLEETQYF.

This clonotype appeared once. V is TRBV9 and J is TRBJ2-2; D is uncertain. Germline CDR1 reads SGDLS; CDR2 reads YYNGEE. The CDR3 has 13 amino acids. Trimming took 0 bases from V and 6 from J, leaving 6 bases between them. For the CDR3, the DNA is TGTGCCAGCAGCGTAGGAAGCGCCGGGGAGCTGTTTTTT. It yields the protein CASSVGSAGELFF. The variable domain in full, completed from reference TRBV9 and TRBJ2-2, reads DSGVTQTPKHLITATGQRVTLRCSPRSGDLSVYWYQQSLDQGLQFLIQYYNGEERAKGNILERFSAQQFPDLHSELNLSSLELGDSALYFCASSVGSAGELFFGEGSRLTVL.

This clonotype appeared a few times. The V and J genes are TRBV6-4 and TRBJ2-3; D tentatively reads TRBD1 or TRBD2 (5 bases each). The CDR3 loop spans 15 amino acids. The V gene's germline CDR1 is MRHNA and CDR2 SNTAGT. Trimming removed 4 bases from V and 4 bases from J, with 15 bases in between. The CDR3 protein is CASSAKGDGADTQYF. The CDR3 region has the DNA TGTGCCAGCAGTGCCAAAGGGGACGGGGCAGATACGCAGTATTTT.

The chain couples TRBV7-2 to TRBJ2-2; D uncertain. The CDR3 is 14 amino acids. CDR1 and CDR2 (germline): SGHTA, FQGNSA. Trimming took off 5 bases at V and 2 bases at J, with 9 bases between the two ends. CDR3 loop: CASSATDNTGELFF. In nucleotides, the CDR3 is TGTGCCAGCAGCGCAACAGATAACACCGGGGAGCTGTTTTTT.

This chain connects TRBV18 to TRBJ2-3, with a weak D call TRBD1 (6 bases). Per germline, CDR1 KGHSH and CDR2 LQKENI. The CDR3 is 14 residues long. V lost 3 bases, J lost 0 bases, and 7 bases lay in between. DNA of the CDR3: TGTGCCAGCTCACCTGACAGGAGCACAGATACGCAGTATTTT. Protein sequence: CASSPDRSTDTQYF.

The V call is TRBV6-6, the J call TRBJ1-2; D call uncertain. Germline CDR1 is MNHNY and CDR2 is SVGAGI (reference sequence). The ends were cut back, 3 bases at V and 8 bases at J, with 10 bases in the middle. The CDR3 length is 12 residues. CDR3 sequence reads: CASSYKEWGYTF. CDR3 DNA sequence: TGTGCCAGCAGTTATAAGGAGTGGGGCTACACCTTC.

The chain links TRBV27 to TRBJ2-7, with TRBD2 as a possible D gene (6 bases). The CDR3 is made up of 15 amino acids. From germline, CDR1 is MNHEY and CDR2 SMNVEV (reference sequence). Trimming removed 5 bases at V and 4 bases at J, with 18 bases between. CDR3 protein: CASSATGDSLYEQYF. CDR3 bases: TGTGCCAGCAGTGCTACCGGGGACTCTCTATACGAGCAGTACTTC.

This clonotype was counted many times. The chain employs TRBV27 and TRBJ2-5; D ambiguous. Trimming took off 8 bases at V and 5 bases at J, with 15 bases between the two ends. This CDR3 contains 13 residues. CDR1 and CDR2 (germline): MNHEY, SMNVEV (reference sequence). The chain's CDR3 is CASPKVGMETQYF. Written as DNA, the CDR3 is TGTGCCAGCCCCAAGGTAGGGATGGAGACCCAGTACTTC.

This chain joins TRBV5-1 and TRBJ2-6; maybe TRBD2 (5 bases). Germline V CDR1 and CDR2: SGHRS, YFSETQ. This CDR3 contains 15 residues. With 4 bases removed from V and 1 base from J, the gap between germline ends came to 9 bases. CDR3 in DNA: TGCGCCAGCAGCCCGGGGATTTCTGGGGCCAACGTCCTGACTTTC. Its protein is CASSPGISGANVLTF.

The chain joins TRBV10-2 to TRBJ2-6; TRBD2 might be the D (5 bases). The CDR3 has 16 residues. Deletions cut 6 bases from V and 2 bases from J, with 14 bases between. Germline-derived CDR1 and CDR2 are WSHSY and SAAADI. The CDR3 protein is CASRGSLGAGANVLTF. DNA of the CDR3: TGCGCCAGCAGGGGCAGCCTGGGAGCTGGGGCCAACGTCCTGACTTTC.